This passage covers 8 T cell receptor beta chains from one sample sequenced in a study of regulatory T cells in long-lasting Graves disease. Time point: newly diagnosed GD, antithyroid drugs for less than 3 months. RNA extracted from PBMCs served as the sequencing template. Through Arm-PCR of CDR3 regions and iRepertoire HTBI primers, TCR beta libraries were built. MiXCR was run by TCRdb on the multiplex PCR reads, yielding one entry per CDR3 protein. This table holds around 250,000 distinct CDR3 sequences, 15% to 20% found once. These data were likewise used in another study, on T cells in Graves' hyperthyroidism and ophthalmopathy.

The material was peripheral blood mononuclear cells (PBMCs), obtained at new diagnosis, from a patient treated with antithyroid drugs. The receptors come from a woman younger than 45 with Graves disease.

V and J are TRBV19 and TRBJ1-2; 9 bases align to TRBD1. V lost 2 bases, J lost 7 bases, and 8 bases stayed unmatched. The length of the CDR3 is 15 residues. Looked up from germline, CDR1 is LNHDA and CDR2 is SQIVND (reference sequence). CDR3 sequence (DNA): TGTGCCAGTAGTATACCCGGGACAGGGCAGGGTGGCTACACCTTC. Translation gives CASSIPGTGQGGYTF.

This clonotype has a count of ten or more. J is TRBJ1-2 and V is TRBV6-1; D is perhaps TRBD1 (6 bases). This CDR3 spans 14 amino acids. Per germline, CDR1 MNHNS and CDR2 SASEGT. Trimming took 7 bases from V and 4 from J, leaving 16 bases between them. The CDR3 sequence is CASTRLGTTYGYTF. DNA for the CDR3: TGTGCCAGCACCCGACTCGGGACAACCTATGGCTACACCTTC.

The chain is built from TRBV5-1 and TRBJ2-7; TRBD2 is a possible D gene (5 bases). V lost 4 bases and J 7 bases, leaving 12 bases between the germline ends. From germline, CDR1 is SGHRS and CDR2 YFSETQ. This CDR3 is built from 12 residues. The CDR3 region is CASSIRTGEQYF. CDR3 nucleotides: TGCGCCAGCAGCATCCGGACGGGGGAGCAGTACTTC.

The chain couples TRBV6-1 to TRBJ2-2; TRBD2 agrees at 8 bases. The ends lost 5 bases at V and 7 bases at J; junction bases unmatched: 9. Germline V CDR1 and CDR2: MNHNS, SASEGT. The CDR3 totals 15 residues. In DNA, the CDR3 is TGTGCCAGCAGTACCAGGGGTAGCGGGGTCGGGGAGCTGTTTTTT. Translation gives CASSTRGSGVGELFF.

To note about this clonotype: A much larger clone differs by one base, so this may be a read error. The conserved phenylalanine or tryptophan normally closing the CDR3 is absent here, so this likely arose from a read error. The rearrangement links TRBV20-1 to TRBJ1-4; D perhaps matches TRBD1 (6 bases). Germline CDR1 DFQATT, CDR2 SNEGSKA (reference sequence). The CDR3 is 13 residues long. Trimming took off 6 bases at V and 1 base at J, with 9 bases between the two ends. CDR3: CSASDRTNEKLFL. In DNA, the CDR3 is TGCAGTGCCTCGGACAGAACTAATGAAAAACTGTTTCTT.

This clonotype appeared many times. This sequence joins TRBV6-2 or TRBV6-3 and TRBJ2-5; 12 nucleotides line up with TRBD2. CDR1 is MNHEY, CDR2 SVGEGT, per germline. The CDR3 sequence is 16 residues long. V gave up 5 bases and J gave up 5 bases; unmatched junction bases: 9. The CDR3 sequence: CASSEHTSGGTETQYF. The CDR3 bases are TGTGCCAGCAGTGAACATACTAGCGGGGGGACGGAGACCCAGTACTTC.

This clonotype was observed at least ten times. The chain employs TRBV5-1 and TRBJ2-1; TRBD1 or TRBD2 may be the D gene (6 bases each). Trimming removed 4 bases from V and 5 bases from J, with 19 bases in between. CDR1 is SGHRS, CDR2 YFSETQ, per germline. The CDR3 has 16 amino acids. The CDR3 sequence: CASSPTRWGADNEQFF. The DNA of the CDR3 is TGCGCCAGCAGCCCAACCCGGTGGGGGGCAGACAATGAGCAGTTCTTC.

This clonotype was recorded once. The rearrangement joins TRBV10-3 to TRBJ1-6; a possible D gene is TRBD1 (6 bases). Trimming pared 3 bases from V and 5 bases from J, leaving 11 bases between. This CDR3 spans 15 amino acids. Germline V lookup: CDR1 ENHRY, CDR2 SYGVKD. This CDR3 is CAISDSGHHNSPLHF. The CDR3 nucleotides read TGTGCCATCAGTGACTCGGGACACCATAATTCACCCCTCCACTTT.